The clone carrying this T cell receptor (beta chain) came up many times. Other DNA sequences in the sample encode the same CDR3. This specimen comes from a study of metastatic and nonmetastatic thyroid tumors. Study-wide background: The authors compared repertoires across blood and tumor or nodule tissue from malignant and benign thyroid patients.

Patients had received no treatment of any kind before thyroid surgery. TCRdb redid the clone calls on the PCR reads using MiXCR. In the table there are over 50,000 clones, under 30% of which are singletons. In germline, CDR1 is SQVTM, CDR2 ANQGSEA. The V gene end was trimmed by 2 bases and the J gene end by 4 bases; junction bases not matched to a gene: 6. The CDR3 consists of 15 residues. The sequenced sample consisted of blood. The TCR originated in a female donor with papillary thyroid cancer or a benign thyroid nodule (not recorded which). Some clones in this sample may be carry-over from other donors' samples. V is TRBV29-1 and J is TRBJ2-3; 10 bases align to TRBD1. CDR3 sequence (DNA): TGCAGCGTTGAAAGATCCGGGACAGGGGCAGATACGCAGTATTTT. Translated, it gives CSVERSGTGADTQYF.